This TCR beta chain emerged from a study of blood T cell repertoires in COVID-19. Study details: Sample material is recorded as cDNA or gDNA derived from T cells, B-cell-depleted T cells, or PBMCs.

Assay: immunoSEQ multiplex PCR; the TCRdb copy retains only in-frame clones and omits some. The sample holds 300,000 to 400,000 clones, approximately 88% seen once. The germline CDR1 and CDR2 sequences are SGHAT and FQNNGV. V shed 1 base, J shed 4 bases, and the junction held 6 bases outside the gene matches. CDR3 length: 15 amino acids. The sequencing input was peripheral blood. This chain uses TRBV11-2 with TRBJ1-2; 7 nucleotides align to TRBD1. The TCR sequence derives from a woman between 45 and 60 years old with active or convalescent COVID-19. In DNA, the CDR3 is TGTGCCAGCAGCTTAGTTACAGGGGCGAGCTATGGCTACACCTTC. It codes for CASSLVTGASYGYTF.